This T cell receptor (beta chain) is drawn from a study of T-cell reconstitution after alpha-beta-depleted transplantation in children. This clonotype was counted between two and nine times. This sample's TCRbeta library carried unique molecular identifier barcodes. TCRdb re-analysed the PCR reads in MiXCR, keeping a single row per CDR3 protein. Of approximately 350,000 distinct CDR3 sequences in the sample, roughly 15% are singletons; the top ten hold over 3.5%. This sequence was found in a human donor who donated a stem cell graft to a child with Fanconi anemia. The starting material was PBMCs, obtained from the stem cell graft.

The CDR3 here is CATSLSGDTDTQYF. The CDR3 DNA follows: TGTGCCACCAGTCTGAGCGGGGACACAGATACGCAGTATTTT. This sequence joins TRBV24-1 and TRBJ2-3; 7 nucleotides agree with TRBD2. The V gene's germline CDR1 is KGHDR and CDR2 SFDVKD. V lost 6 bases and J lost 2; bases outside the gene matches: 4. The CDR3 spans 14 residues.